The next 10 T cell receptor beta chains were all read from a single sample in a study of shared clonotypes between healthy human individuals. The assay was immunoSEQ multiplex PCR, and TCRdb's table has in-frame clones only and misses some. Of about 2.4 million clones listed, about 92% were seen once; the top ten hold about 0.13%. Source material: naive CD4+ T cells sorted from blood. Subset given: CD45RA+ positively selected. All receptors come from a man younger than 30 in good health.

This sequence joins TRBV4-2 and TRBJ2-1; D not certain. With 0 bases removed from V and 6 bases from J, the gap between germline ends came to 6 bases. Germline V gene data show CDR1 as LGHNA and CDR2 as YNFKEQ. The CDR3 runs 13 residues. CDR3 nucleotide sequence: TGTGCCAGCAGCCAAGAAGGTTTCAATGAGCAGTTCTTC. It encodes CASSQEGFNEQFF.

The gene calls are TRBV5-1 and TRBJ2-3, with D unclear. The germline V gene has CDR1 SGHRS and CDR2 YFSETQ. V was cut by 1 base and J by 1 base, with 7 bases left in between. CDR3 length: 14 amino acids. In DNA, the CDR3 is TGCGCCAGCAGCTTGATACTGGGCACAGATACGCAGTATTTT. Translated, it gives CASSLILGTDTQYF.

This clone has just one count. This chain links TRBV5-1 with TRBJ2-4, with TRBD1 as a possible D gene (6 bases). Germline V CDR1 and CDR2: SGHRS, YFSETQ. There are 13 residues in the CDR3. V lost 0 bases, J lost 8 bases, and 9 bases lay in between. The CDR3 DNA follows: TGCGCCAGCAGCTTGGACAGGGAATACATTCAGTACTTC. It specifies CASSLDREYIQYF. Full variable domain (outside the CDR3, taken from reference TRBV5-1 and TRBJ2-4): KAGVTQTPRYLIKTRGQQVTLSCSPISGHRSVSWYQQTPGQGLQFLFEYFSETQRNKGNFPGRFSGRQFSNSRSEMNVSTLELGDSALYLCASSLDREYIQYFGAGTRLSVL.

V is TRBV5-1 and J is TRBJ2-1; 7 nucleotides line up with TRBD1. V lost 4 bases and J lost 3; bases outside the gene matches: 7. The CDR3 runs to 15 residues. CDR1 is SGHRS and CDR2 is YFSETQ in the germline V gene. CDR3 in DNA: TGCGCCAGCAGCGGCTCCCGGGACAGCTACAATGAGCAGTTCTTC. This translates into CASSGSRDSYNEQFF.

The chain combines TRBV15 with TRBJ2-7, with 10 bases lining up with TRBD2. Germline assignment: CDR1 LNHNV and CDR2 YYDKDF (reference sequence). V lost 0 bases and J lost 7; bases outside the gene matches: 6. The CDR3 spans 15 residues. CDR3 nucleotides: TGTGCCACCAGCAGAGAGAGCGGGGGGGCCTGGGAGCAGTACTTC. Its translation: CATSRESGGAWEQYF.

The V and J genes are TRBV6-6 and TRBJ1-5, with D unresolved. Germline lookup yields CDR1 MNHNY and CDR2 SVGAGI (reference sequence). The CDR3 has 10 residues. V was trimmed by 11 bases and J by 5 bases, leaving 7 bases between them. In nucleotides, the CDR3 is TGTGCCGTCTCTGATCAGCCCCAGCATTTT. It encodes CAVSDQPQHF.

The V gene is TRBV2, the J gene TRBJ1-1; D unclear. This CDR3 is built from 11 residues. The V and J ends lost 8 bases and 3 bases respectively, with 7 bases between them. CDR1 and CDR2 from the germline V gene are SNHLY and FYNNEI. This CDR3 reads CASGVDTEAFF. The CDR3 coding sequence is TGTGCCAGCGGAGTGGACACTGAAGCTTTCTTT. Complete variable domain (other parts from reference TRBV2 and TRBJ1-1): EPEVTQTPSHQVTQMGQEVILRCVPISNHLYFYWYRQILGQKVEFLVSFYNNEISEKSEIFDDQFSVERPDGSNFTLKIRSTKLEDSAMYFCASGVDTEAFFGQGTRLTVV.

This clone was observed once. The sample contains more than one DNA sequence encoding this CDR3. V and J are TRBV5-1 and TRBJ1-1; tentatively, D is TRBD1 (5 bases). Germline V gene sequence: CDR1 SGHRS, CDR2 YFSETQ. Trimming removed 0 bases at V and 0 bases at J, with 9 bases between. The CDR3 sequence is 15 residues long. Here the CDR3 reads CASSLGGTMNTEAFF. In DNA form, the CDR3 reads TGCGCCAGCAGCTTGGGAGGGACCATGAACACTGAAGCTTTCTTT. The complete variable domain, with remaining parts taken from reference TRBV5-1 and TRBJ1-1, reads KAGVTQTPRYLIKTRGQQVTLSCSPISGHRSVSWYQQTPGQGLQFLFEYFSETQRNKGNFPGRFSGRQFSNSRSEMNVSTLELGDSALYLCASSLGGTMNTEAFFGQGTRLTVV.

With respect to this clone: The sample carries other DNA sequences with the same CDR3. J is TRBJ2-5 and V is TRBV5-1, with 12 bases that match TRBD2. Germline values: CDR1 SGHRS, CDR2 YFSETQ. This CDR3 has 15 residues. Trimming removed 2 bases from V and 2 bases from J; junction bases left unmatched: 1. The CDR3 loop reads CASSFGLAGQETQYF. The CDR3 DNA is TGCGCCAGCAGCTTCGGACTAGCGGGGCAAGAGACCCAGTACTTC.

The DNA for the CDR3 is TGTGCCTGGAGGCGTACCGGGACAAATAATCAGCCCCAGCATTTT. Its translation: CAWRRTGTNNQPQHF. The V call is TRBV30, the J call TRBJ1-5, with D possibly matching TRBD1 (6 bases). Trimming removed 3 bases from V and 4 bases from J, with 16 bases in between. The CDR3 totals 15 residues. The germline CDR1 and CDR2 sequences are GTSNPN and SVGIG (reference sequence).